This T cell receptor (beta chain) was identified during a study of blood T cell repertoires in COVID-19. For the study at large: COVID-19 samples from acute and convalescent phases originated in the United States, Italy and Spain. The analysed material was cDNA or gDNA that came from T cells, B-cell-depleted T cells, or PBMCs.

Trimming cost V 0 bases and J 1 base, with 13 bases left between them. The germline V gene has CDR1 SGHTA and CDR2 FQGNSA. This CDR3 has 17 amino acids. In the source study's methods: The assay estimated nucleated cells by amplifying reference gene primers. The data were produced by immunoSEQ multiplex PCR, yet TCRdb's version contains in-frame clones alone and is incomplete. Clonal size and the V and J genes are those of that table, whereas D and trimming came from the DNA. The profile shows some 200,000 clones, 80% of them singletons. Sequenced material: peripheral blood. The receptor comes from a human donor in a cohort sampled during active COVID-19. The rearrangement uses TRBV7-2 and TRBJ2-1; D might be TRBD2 (6 bases). DNA for the CDR3: TGTGCCAGCAGCTTAGCGCTAGGAGGGTATTCCTACAATGAGCAGTTCTTC. Translating gives CASSLALGGYSYNEQFF.